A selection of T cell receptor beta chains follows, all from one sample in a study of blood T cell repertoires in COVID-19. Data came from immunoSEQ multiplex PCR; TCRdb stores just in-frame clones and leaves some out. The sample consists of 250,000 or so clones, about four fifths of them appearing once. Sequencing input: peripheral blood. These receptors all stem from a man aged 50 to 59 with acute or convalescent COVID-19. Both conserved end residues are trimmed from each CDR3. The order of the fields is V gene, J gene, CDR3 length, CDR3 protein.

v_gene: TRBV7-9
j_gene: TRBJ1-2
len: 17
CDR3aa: ASSKVIRDRELKYYGYT

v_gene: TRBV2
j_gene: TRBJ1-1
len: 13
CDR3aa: ASSRTGTGGEEAF

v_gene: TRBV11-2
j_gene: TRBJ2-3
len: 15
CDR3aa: ASSPSGEREVPDTQY

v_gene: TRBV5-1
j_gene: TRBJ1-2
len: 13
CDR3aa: ASSFSPGFNYGYT

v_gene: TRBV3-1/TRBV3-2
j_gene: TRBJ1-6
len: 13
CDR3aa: ASSRRTGRNSPLH

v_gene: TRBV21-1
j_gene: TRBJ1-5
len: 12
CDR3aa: ASSKGPCNQPQH

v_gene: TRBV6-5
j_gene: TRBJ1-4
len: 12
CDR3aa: ASRSGQGFEKLF

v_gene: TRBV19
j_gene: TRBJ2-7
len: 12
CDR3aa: ASSRQKSSYEQY

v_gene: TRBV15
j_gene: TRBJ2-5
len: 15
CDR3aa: ATSSSWGQTFQETQY

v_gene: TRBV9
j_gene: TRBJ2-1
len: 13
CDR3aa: ASRATGGSYNEQF

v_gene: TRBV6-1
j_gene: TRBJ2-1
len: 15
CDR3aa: ASSEEVGRAFYNEQF

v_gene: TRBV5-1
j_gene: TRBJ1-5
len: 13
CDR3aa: ASSRTGDSNQPQH

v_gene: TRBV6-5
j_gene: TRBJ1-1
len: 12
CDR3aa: ASRVDRPNTEAF

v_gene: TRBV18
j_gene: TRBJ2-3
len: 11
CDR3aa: ASSPSGTDTQY

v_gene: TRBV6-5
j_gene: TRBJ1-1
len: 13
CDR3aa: ASSYSPGFRTEAF

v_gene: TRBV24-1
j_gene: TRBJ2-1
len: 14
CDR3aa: ATSDEAGVSYNEQF

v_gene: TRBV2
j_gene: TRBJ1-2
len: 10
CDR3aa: ASSETGVGYT

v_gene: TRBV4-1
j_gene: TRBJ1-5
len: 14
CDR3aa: ASSQDDGRGLQPQH

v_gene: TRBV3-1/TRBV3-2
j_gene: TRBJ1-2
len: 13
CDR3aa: ASSQDPRINYGYT

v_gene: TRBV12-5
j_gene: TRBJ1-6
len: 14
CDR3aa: ASGLVLNRGDSPLH

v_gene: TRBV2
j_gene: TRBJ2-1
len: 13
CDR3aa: ASSAQAGEGNEQF

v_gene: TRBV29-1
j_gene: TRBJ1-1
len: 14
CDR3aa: SVESPGQAANTEAF

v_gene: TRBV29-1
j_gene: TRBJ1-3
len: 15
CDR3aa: SVEDRDRDLRGNTIY

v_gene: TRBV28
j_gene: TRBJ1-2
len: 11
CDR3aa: ASRGQGDYGYT

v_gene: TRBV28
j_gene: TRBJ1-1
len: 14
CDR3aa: ASNKRGGPMNTEAF

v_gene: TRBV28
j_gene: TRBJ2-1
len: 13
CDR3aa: ASSSPSGGTDEQF

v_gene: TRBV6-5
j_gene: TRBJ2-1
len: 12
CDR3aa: ASRGLAGVNEQF

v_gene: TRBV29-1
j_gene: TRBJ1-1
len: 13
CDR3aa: SVELPQGRTTEAF

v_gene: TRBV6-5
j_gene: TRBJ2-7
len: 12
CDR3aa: ASSYSQRSYEQY

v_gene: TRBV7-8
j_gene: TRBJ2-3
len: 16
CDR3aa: ASSLELRDGTSTDTQY

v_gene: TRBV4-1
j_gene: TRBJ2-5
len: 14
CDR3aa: ASSQVGGSVGETQY

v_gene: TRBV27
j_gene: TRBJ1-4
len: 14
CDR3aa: ASSTGQAETRGKLF

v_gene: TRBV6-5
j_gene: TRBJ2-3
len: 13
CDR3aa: ASRVLAGVTDTQY

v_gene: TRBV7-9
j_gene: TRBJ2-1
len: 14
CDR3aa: ASSAQVQSSYNEQF

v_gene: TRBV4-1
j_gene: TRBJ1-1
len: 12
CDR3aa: ASSLQHLNTEAF

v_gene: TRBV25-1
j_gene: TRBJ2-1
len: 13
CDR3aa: ASSAPGTSGSRQF

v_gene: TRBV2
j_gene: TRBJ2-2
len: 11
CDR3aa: ASSVEREGELF